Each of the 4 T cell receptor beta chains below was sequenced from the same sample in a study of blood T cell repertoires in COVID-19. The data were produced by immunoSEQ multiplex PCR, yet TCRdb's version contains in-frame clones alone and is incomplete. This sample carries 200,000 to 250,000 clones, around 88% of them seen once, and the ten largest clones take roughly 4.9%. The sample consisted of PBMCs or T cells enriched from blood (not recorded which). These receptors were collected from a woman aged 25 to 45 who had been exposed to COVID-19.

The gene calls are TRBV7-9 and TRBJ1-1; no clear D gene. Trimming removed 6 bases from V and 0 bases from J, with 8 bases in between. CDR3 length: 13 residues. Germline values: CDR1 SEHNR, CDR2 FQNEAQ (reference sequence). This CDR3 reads CASRLGLNTEAFF. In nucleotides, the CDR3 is TGTGCCAGCAGACTCGGGTTGAACACTGAAGCTTTCTTT. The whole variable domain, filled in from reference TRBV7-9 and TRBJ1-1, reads DTGVSQNPRHKITKRGQNVTFRCDPISEHNRLYWYRQTLGQGPEFLTYFQNEAQLEKSRLLSDRFSAERPKGSFSTLEIQRTEQGDSAMYLCASRLGLNTEAFFGQGTRLTVV.

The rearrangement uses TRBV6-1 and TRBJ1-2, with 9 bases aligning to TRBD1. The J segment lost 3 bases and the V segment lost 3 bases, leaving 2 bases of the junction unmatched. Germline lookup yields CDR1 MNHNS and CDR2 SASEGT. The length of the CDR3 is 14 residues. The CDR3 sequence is CASSDGQGYYGYTF. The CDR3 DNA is TGTGCCAGCAGTGACGGACAGGGGTACTATGGCTACACCTTC.

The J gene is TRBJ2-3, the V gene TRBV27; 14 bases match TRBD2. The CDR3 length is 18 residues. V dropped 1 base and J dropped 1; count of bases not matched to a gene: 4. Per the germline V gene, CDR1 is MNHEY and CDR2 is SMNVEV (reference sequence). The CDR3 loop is CASSLWGLAGVGTDTQYF. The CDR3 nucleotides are TGTGCCAGCAGTTTATGGGGACTAGCGGGGGTGGGCACAGATACGCAGTATTTT.

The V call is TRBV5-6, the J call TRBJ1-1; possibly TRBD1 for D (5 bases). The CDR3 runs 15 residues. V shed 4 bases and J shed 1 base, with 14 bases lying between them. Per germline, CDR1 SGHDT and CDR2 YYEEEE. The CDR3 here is CASSNLGHSNTEAFF. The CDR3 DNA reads TGTGCCAGCAGCAATCTAGGACACTCGAACACTGAAGCTTTCTTT.